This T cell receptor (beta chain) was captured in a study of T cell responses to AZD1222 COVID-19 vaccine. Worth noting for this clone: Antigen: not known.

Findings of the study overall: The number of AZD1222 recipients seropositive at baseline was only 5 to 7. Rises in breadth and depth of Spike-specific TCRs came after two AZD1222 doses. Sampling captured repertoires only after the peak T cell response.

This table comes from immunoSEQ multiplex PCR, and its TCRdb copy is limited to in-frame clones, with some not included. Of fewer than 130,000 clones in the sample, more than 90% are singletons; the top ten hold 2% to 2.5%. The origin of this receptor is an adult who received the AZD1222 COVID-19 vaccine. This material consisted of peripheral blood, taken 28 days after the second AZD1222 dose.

The CDR3 reads CASSLRMYGYTF. The CDR3 DNA sequence: TGTGCCAGCAGCCTAAGGATGTATGGCTACACCTTC. This chain joins TRBV13 and TRBJ1-2; D not certain. CDR1 is PRHDT and CDR2 is FYEKMQ in the germline V gene (reference sequence). The CDR3 is 12 residues long. With 5 bases removed from V and 5 bases from J, the gap between germline ends came to 9 bases.